The TCR beta chain under discussion was sequenced for a study of cytomegalovirus exposure and HLA in healthy donors. Study-level background: Early release data held roughly 90 million unique TCRs from HLA-typed donors.

This CDR3 has 15 amino acids. Per the germline V gene, CDR1 is SNHLY and CDR2 is FYNNEI. V lost 5 bases, J lost 4 bases, and 15 bases lay in between. This PCR relied on a set of 60 Vbeta primers and 13 Jbeta primers. Some clones are missing from TCRdb's copy, which holds only in-frame ones; the method was immunoSEQ multiplex PCR. Here the sample spans just over 95,000 clones, nearly 80% being singletons. The source material was PBMCs. This TCR was recovered from a woman in her forties in good health and CMV-seropositive. The chain is built from TRBV2 and TRBJ2-1, with TRBD1 as a possible D gene (6 bases). The CDR3 sequence: CASSQTGPPYNEQFF. CDR3 DNA sequence: TGTGCCAGCAGTCAAACAGGGCCACCTTACAATGAGCAGTTCTTC.